This T cell receptor beta chain was found in a study of blood T cell repertoires in COVID-19. Background on the study: Italy, Spain and the United States were the sources of the convalescent and acute COVID-19 samples.

Produced via immunoSEQ multiplex PCR; TCRdb's table is partial and in-frame only. In the table there are around 97,000 clones, 87% of which are singletons. This TCR derives from a human donor in a cohort sampled during active COVID-19. Sample: peripheral blood.

Here the CDR3 reads CASSGGGGGQPQHF. Here the CDR3 DNA reads TGTGCCAGCTCGGGTGGGGGGGGCGGTCAGCCCCAGCATTTT. The gene calls are TRBV18 and TRBJ1-5; tentative D call: TRBD1 (6 bases). The CDR3 runs to 14 residues. V dropped 6 bases and J dropped 6 bases, with 15 bases sitting between them. Germline CDR1 reads KGHSH; CDR2 reads LQKENI.